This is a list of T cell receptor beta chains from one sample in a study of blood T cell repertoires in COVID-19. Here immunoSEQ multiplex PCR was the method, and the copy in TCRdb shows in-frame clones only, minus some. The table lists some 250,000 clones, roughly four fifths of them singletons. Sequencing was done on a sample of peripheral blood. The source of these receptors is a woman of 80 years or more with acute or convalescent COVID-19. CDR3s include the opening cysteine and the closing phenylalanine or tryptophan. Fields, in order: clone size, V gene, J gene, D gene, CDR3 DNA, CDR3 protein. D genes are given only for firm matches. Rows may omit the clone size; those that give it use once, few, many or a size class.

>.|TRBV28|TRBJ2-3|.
TGTGCCAGCAGTACGACAGCATCAGATACGCAGTATTTT
CASSTTASDTQYF
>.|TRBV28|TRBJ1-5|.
TGTGCCAGCAGTTATCCTGGGAGCCGTAGCAATCAGCCCCAGCATTTT
CASSYPGSRSNQPQHF
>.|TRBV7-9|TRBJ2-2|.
TGTGCCAGCAGCGGACAGACCGGGGAGCTGTTTTTT
CASSGQTGELFF
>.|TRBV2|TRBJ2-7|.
TGTGCCAGCAGTGCGTACCGCTTGGACATCTCCTACGAGCAGTACTTC
CASSAYRLDISYEQYF
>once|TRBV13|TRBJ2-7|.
TGTGCCAGCAGCATACAGGGCAGCTTGTCCTACGAGCAGTACTTC
CASSIQGSLSYEQYF
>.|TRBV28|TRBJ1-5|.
TGTGCCAGCAGTCCGGGGGGGCGGAATCAGCCCCAGCATTTT
CASSPGGRNQPQHF
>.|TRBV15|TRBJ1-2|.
TGTGCCACCAGCAGAGACGCGTTGAACTATGGCTACACCTTC
CATSRDALNYGYTF
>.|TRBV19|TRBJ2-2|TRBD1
TGTGCCAGTAGTATCAGGGGGCAAGGGACCGGGGAGCTGTTTTTT
CASSIRGQGTGELFF
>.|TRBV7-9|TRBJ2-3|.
TGTGCCAGCAGCTTTCCGCAGAGCACAGATACGCAGTATTTT
CASSFPQSTDTQYF
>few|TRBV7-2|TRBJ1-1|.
TGTGCCAGCAGCCCCGCAGGGTTGTACACTGAAGCTTTCTTT
CASSPAGLYTEAFF
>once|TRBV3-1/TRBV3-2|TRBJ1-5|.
TGTGCCAGCAGCCTGACAGTGAACAATCAGCCCCAGCATTTT
CASSLTVNNQPQHF
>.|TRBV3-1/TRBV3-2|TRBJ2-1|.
TGTGCCAGCAGCCAGATCGACGGAGGCCGCCCGTTCTTC
CASSQIDGGRPFF
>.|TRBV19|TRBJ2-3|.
TGTGCCAGTAGGGCTAGTCACGGCACAGATACGCAGTATTTT
CASRASHGTDTQYF
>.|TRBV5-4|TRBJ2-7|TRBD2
TGTGCCAGCAGCTTGGCCATCGATAGCGGGGCCTACTACGAGCAGTACTTC
CASSLAIDSGAYYEQYF
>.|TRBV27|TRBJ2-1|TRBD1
TGTGCCAGCAGTTACAGGGGGTACCGTTCGGGGTCCTACAATGAGCAGTTCTTC
CASSYRGYRSGSYNEQFF
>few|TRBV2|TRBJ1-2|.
TGTGCCAGCAGTGACCCAGGGGCCTATGGCTACACCTTC
CASSDPGAYGYTF
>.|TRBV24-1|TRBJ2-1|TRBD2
TGTGCCACGGGACTAGCCCTCGGTGAGCAGTTCTTC
CATGLALGEQFF
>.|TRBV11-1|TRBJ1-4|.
TGTGCCAGCAGCTCACGGACTTCTCGCGAAAAACTGTTTTTT
CASSSRTSREKLFF
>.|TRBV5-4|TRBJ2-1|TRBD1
TGTGCCAGCAGCCACCCGGACAGGAGGAGCAATGAGCAGTTCTTC
CASSHPDRRSNEQFF
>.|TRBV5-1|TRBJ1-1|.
TGCGCCAGCAGCTCGACAGAACGGAGTACTGAAGCTTTCTTT
CASSSTERSTEAFF
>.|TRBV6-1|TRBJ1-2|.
TGTGCCAGCAGTGAACCCGGGACACCTGAGGGCTATGGCTACACCTTC
CASSEPGTPEGYGYTF
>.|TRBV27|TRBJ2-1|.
TGTGCCAGCAGTCCGCGTGGGCTCTGGGCTGATGAGCAGTTCTTC
CASSPRGLWADEQFF
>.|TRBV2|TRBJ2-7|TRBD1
TGTGCCAGCAGGGAGGACAGGGGTATGTACGAGCAGTACTTC
CASREDRGMYEQYF
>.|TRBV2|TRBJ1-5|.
TGTGCCAGCACTAATGACAGGACAGCCCAGCCCCAGCATTTT
CASTNDRTAQPQHF
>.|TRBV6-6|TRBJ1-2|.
TGTGCCAGCAGTTACTCGCAGGGGAGCTACACCTTC
CASSYSQGSYTF
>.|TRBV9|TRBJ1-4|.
TGTGCCAGCAGCGGAGGGCTGGGGGCGGCTAATGAAAAACTGTTTTTT
CASSGGLGAANEKLFF
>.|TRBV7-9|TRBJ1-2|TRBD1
TGTGCCAGCAGCTCCCGGGACAGGGGATATGGCTACACCTTC
CASSSRDRGYGYTF
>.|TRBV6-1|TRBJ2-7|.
TGTGCCAGCAGTGACATGGGCAGGGCGTTCGCCGAGCAGTACTTC
CASSDMGRAFAEQYF
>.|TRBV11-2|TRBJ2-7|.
TGTGCCAGCAGCCCTACCCAGGAATTGGGGGGAACCTACGAGCAGTACTTC
CASSPTQELGGTYEQYF
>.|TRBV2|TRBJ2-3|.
TGTGCCAGCAGGCCCCGACTGGGCGGGGGCACAGATACGCAGTATTTT
CASRPRLGGGTDTQYF
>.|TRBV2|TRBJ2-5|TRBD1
TGTGCCAGCAGTGAGGGCAGGGGGCGAGAGACCCAGTACTTC
CASSEGRGRETQYF
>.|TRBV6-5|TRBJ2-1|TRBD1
TGTGCCAGCAGCCTGTCAGGGGGTGGCAATGAGCAGTTCTTC
CASSLSGGGNEQFF
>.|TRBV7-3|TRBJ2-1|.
TGTGCCAGCAGTCCTCACGCGCCCTACAATGAGCAGTTCTTC
CASSPHAPYNEQFF
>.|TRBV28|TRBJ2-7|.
TGTGCCAGCAGTTTGGGGCAGGGGCTGGACGAGCAGTACTTC
CASSLGQGLDEQYF
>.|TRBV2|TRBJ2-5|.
TGTGCCAGCAGGCGGGCGGGGGCCCTGACCCAAGAGACCCAGTACTTC
CASRRAGALTQETQYF
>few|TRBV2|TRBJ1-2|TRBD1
TGTGCCAGCAGGGGACAGGGGGCCCACTATGGCTACACCTTC
CASRGQGAHYGYTF
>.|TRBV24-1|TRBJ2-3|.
TGTGCCACCAGTGCCCAACGGGGGGCTGGCACAGATACGCAGTATTTT
CATSAQRGAGTDTQYF
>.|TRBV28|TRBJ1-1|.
TGTGCCACCCACGGGGGTCTTGAAGCTTTCTTT
CATHGGLEAFF
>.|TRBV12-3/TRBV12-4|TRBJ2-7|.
TGTGCCAGCAGTCCCGGGGCCTACGAGCAGTACTTC
CASSPGAYEQYF
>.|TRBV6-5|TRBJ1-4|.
TGTGCCAGCGATATGGGAGTTGGTGAAAAACTGTTTTTT
CASDMGVGEKLFF
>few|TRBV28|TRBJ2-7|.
TGTGCCAGCAGTTTGGACCCCCAGGGTAACTACGAGCAGTACTTC
CASSLDPQGNYEQYF
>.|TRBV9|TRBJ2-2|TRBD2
TGTGCCAGCAGCCCTGGGGGGGTTACCGGGGAGCTGTTTTTT
CASSPGGVTGELFF
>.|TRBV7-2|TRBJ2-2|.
TGTGCCAGCAGCTTAGCGCTGGGCAGCCCTCCCGGGGAGCTGTTTTTT
CASSLALGSPPGELFF
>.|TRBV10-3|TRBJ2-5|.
TGTGCCATCAGTAGGTCCGGTAGCGACCAAGAGACCCAGTACTTC
CAISRSGSDQETQYF
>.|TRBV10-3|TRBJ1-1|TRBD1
TGTGCCATCCTACCACGGACAGGGGGTCCTGAAGCTTTCTTT
CAILPRTGGPEAFF
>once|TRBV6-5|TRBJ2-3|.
TGTGCCAGCAGTTACGGCGGGGGCCCCCCTACGCAGTATTTT
CASSYGGGPPTQYF
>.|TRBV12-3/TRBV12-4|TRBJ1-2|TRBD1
TGTGCCAGCAGTTTCGACAGGGAGTATGGCTACACCTTC
CASSFDREYGYTF
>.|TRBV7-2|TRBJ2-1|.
TGTGCCAGCAGCTTAGGGCCGGAGCAGTTCTTC
CASSLGPEQFF
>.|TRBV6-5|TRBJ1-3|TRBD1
TGTGCCAGCAGTCCCCCAGGGGGCTTTGGAAACACCATATATTTT
CASSPPGGFGNTIYF
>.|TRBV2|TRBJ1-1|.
TGTGCCAGCAAGGGCGGGGGGGCCCTTACGGGTATGAACACTGAAGCTTTCTTT
CASKGGGALTGMNTEAFF
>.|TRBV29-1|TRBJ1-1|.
TGCAGCTGGGGGGGACCGAACACTGAAGCTTTCTTT
CSWGGPNTEAFF
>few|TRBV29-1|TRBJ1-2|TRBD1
TGCAGCGTTGGGACAGGGGACTCTCGGGGCTACACCTTC
CSVGTGDSRGYTF
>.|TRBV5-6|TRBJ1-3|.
TGTGCCAGCAGCTTGAGGATAGGGGGCTCTGGAAACACCATATATTTT
CASSLRIGGSGNTIYF
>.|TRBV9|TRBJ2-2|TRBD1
TGTGCCAGCAACAAACAGGGGGCGCGGTTTTCCGGGGAGCTGTTTTTT
CASNKQGARFSGELFF